These 31 T cell receptor beta chains were all obtained from the same sample, sequenced in a study of blood T cell repertoires in COVID-19. Assay used: immunoSEQ multiplex PCR; TCRdb lists only in-frame clones, some missing. The sample has 200,000 to 300,000 clones; roughly 85% are singletons. Sample: PBMCs or T cells enriched from blood (not recorded which). The receptors were gathered from a woman between 45 and 65 years old with acute COVID-19.

The chain uses TRBV4-3 and TRBJ1-1; D gene ambiguous. The CDR3 has 15 amino acids. Deletions cut 1 base from V and 1 base from J, with 10 bases between. The germline gives CDR1 LGHNA, CDR2 YSLEER. The CDR3 loop reads CASSQVPVTNTEAFF. CDR3 nucleotides: TGCGCCAGCAGCCAAGTTCCAGTAACGAACACTGAAGCTTTCTTT.

The CDR3 nucleotides are TGTGCCAGCAGTTACCCTGGGAGTGAAGGGTATGGCTACACCTTC. It is translated as CASSYPGSEGYGYTF. The rearrangement joins TRBV6-5 to TRBJ1-2; no clear D gene. The CDR3 consists of 15 residues. The germline V gene has CDR1 MNHEY and CDR2 SVGAGI. The V and J ends lost 2 bases and 5 bases respectively, with 15 bases between them.

J is TRBJ2-6 and V is TRBV19, with D perhaps TRBD1 (6 bases). The V and J ends lost 4 bases and 0 bases respectively, with 10 bases between them. The length of the CDR3 is 16 residues. Looked up from germline, CDR1 is LNHDA and CDR2 is SQIVND (reference sequence). The CDR3 DNA reads as TGTGCCAGTAGTAGGACAGTCGTCTCTGGGGCCAACGTCCTGACTTTC. This gives the protein CASSRTVVSGANVLTF. Looking up the rest from reference TRBV19 and TRBJ2-6 gives the full variable domain: DGGITQSPKYLFRKEGQNVTLSCEQNLNHDAMYWYRQDPGQGLRLIYYSQIVNDFQKGDIAEGYSVSREKKESFPLTVTSAQKNPTAFYLCASSRTVVSGANVLTFGAGSRLTVL.

There are a few counts of this clone. The CDR3 is CAWSARSGQFSGNTIYF. CDR3 bases: TGTGCCTGGAGTGCCAGATCGGGACAGTTCTCTGGAAACACCATATATTTT. V gene TRBV30 combines with J gene TRBJ1-3, with 7 bases that match TRBD1. Germline CDR1 GTSNPN, CDR2 SVGIG (reference sequence). V was pared by 1 base and J by 0 bases, with 9 bases of the junction left unmatched. The CDR3 runs 17 residues.

J is TRBJ2-1 and V is TRBV12-5, with 10 bases that match TRBD1. Germline CDR1 is LGHNT and CDR2 is FRNRAP. With 4 bases clipped from V and 4 bases from J, the junction kept 13 bases outside the gene matches. The CDR3 loop spans 18 amino acids. CDR3 DNA sequence: TGTGCTAGTGGTTCGTCCCGAAGGGACAGGGGCTTGTACAATGAGCAGTTCTTC. This translates into CASGSSRRDRGLYNEQFF.

This sequence joins TRBV5-1 and TRBJ2-5; 9 bases map to TRBD2. With V trimmed by 2 bases and J by 5 bases, 1 base remained unmatched. Germline CDR1 is SGHRS and CDR2 is YFSETQ. The CDR3 length is 13 residues. The CDR3 DNA follows: TGCGCCAGCAGCTTAGGACTAGCGGAGACCCAGTACTTC. It translates to CASSLGLAETQYF.

The chain employs TRBV5-5 and TRBJ1-2; D unresolved. The CDR3 sequence is 13 residues long. From germline, CDR1 is SGHKS and CDR2 YYEKEE (reference sequence). V lost 4 bases to trimming and J lost 0 bases, with 7 bases between them. The CDR3 reads CASSPLANYGYTF. The CDR3 region has the DNA TGTGCCAGCAGCCCCCTAGCTAACTATGGCTACACCTTC.

This sequence joins TRBV30 and TRBJ2-5, with TRBD2 as a possible D gene (5 bases). The germline V gene has CDR1 GTSNPN and CDR2 SVGIG (reference sequence). Trimming pared 2 bases from V and 5 bases from J, leaving 6 bases between. The CDR3 totals 11 residues. The CDR3 sequence: CAWSSGETQYF. The DNA of the CDR3 is TGTGCCTGGAGTTCGGGGGAGACCCAGTACTTC.

CDR3 DNA: TGTGCCAGTCGGGGGGAGATCTATGGCTACACCTTC. Amino acid sequence: CASRGEIYGYTF. This sequence joins TRBV19 and TRBJ1-2; a weak D match, TRBD1 (5 bases). The V gene's germline CDR1 is LNHDA and CDR2 SQIVND (reference sequence). V lost 8 bases, J lost 4 bases, and 11 bases lay in between. This CDR3 contains 12 residues. Variable domain in full (rest from reference TRBV19 and TRBJ1-2): DGGITQSPKYLFRKEGQNVTLSCEQNLNHDAMYWYRQDPGQGLRLIYYSQIVNDFQKGDIAEGYSVSREKKESFPLTVTSAQKNPTAFYLCASRGEIYGYTFGSGTRLTVV.

The rearrangement joins TRBV27 to TRBJ1-5; no clear D. The germline V and J ends were trimmed by 7 bases and 4 bases, with 14 bases remaining between them. Germline assignment: CDR1 MNHEY and CDR2 SMNVEV (reference sequence). The CDR3 runs 14 residues. CDR3 residues: CASTPSGGNQPQHF. CDR3 coding DNA: TGTGCCAGCACCCCCTCGGGTGGAAATCAGCCCCAGCATTTT.

This CDR3 is CASSTLDRGTYNEQFF. The CDR3 DNA sequence: TGCGCCAGCAGCACCTTGGACAGGGGGACCTACAATGAGCAGTTCTTC. V usage is TRBV5-1 and J usage is TRBJ2-1, with 10 bases aligning to TRBD1. J gave up 2 bases and V 4 bases, and 6 bases lay outside the gene matches. Germline V CDR1 and CDR2: SGHRS, YFSETQ. This CDR3 is built from 16 residues.

This chain links TRBV10-3 with TRBJ2-1, with D maybe TRBD2 (7 bases). CDR3 length: 14 amino acids. Germline loops: CDR1 ENHRY, CDR2 SYGVKD. Trimming removed 0 bases at V and 15 bases at J, with 18 bases between. The CDR3 protein is CAISESDGRGGPFF. CDR3 DNA sequence: TGTGCCATCAGTGAGTCGGATGGGAGGGGGGGACCGTTCTTC.

The rearrangement joins TRBV7-2 to TRBJ1-4; D unclear. CDR1 SGHTA and CDR2 FQGNSA come from the germline V gene. The CDR3 length is 14 residues. The ends were cut back, 5 bases at V and 5 bases at J, with 12 bases in the middle. The CDR3 DNA reads TGTGCCAGCAGCCCGACACCTTTAAATGAAAAACTGTTTTTT. Amino acids: CASSPTPLNEKLFF.

This clone was picked up one time. The CDR3, as DNA: TGTGCCAGCAGCTTACAGCCCAGGGAATTTGACGGGGAGCTGTTTTTT. This translates into CASSLQPREFDGELFF. The chain has TRBV7-2 and TRBJ2-2; a possible D gene is TRBD1 (5 bases). Germline V CDR1 and CDR2: SGHTA, FQGNSA. The CDR3 covers 16 residues. V was trimmed by 2 bases and J by 7 bases, leaving 17 bases between them.

The chain is built from TRBV30 and TRBJ1-6; D is ambiguous. CDR3 length: 14 residues. Germline CDR1 and CDR2: GTSNPN and SVGIG (reference sequence). V was clipped by 4 bases and J by 9 bases, with 16 bases between them. For the CDR3, the DNA is TGTGCCTGGACCGGATGGAACTCGGGTTCACCCCTCCACTTT. Residues: CAWTGWNSGSPLHF.

This clone has just a few counts. The chain employs TRBV30 and TRBJ1-2, with TRBD1 matching over 8 bases. V gave up 1 base and J gave up 5 bases; unmatched junction bases: 6. The length of the CDR3 is 14 residues. CDR1 and CDR2 from the germline V gene are GTSNPN and SVGIG (reference sequence). The chain's CDR3 is CAWSAGQGGYGYTF. CDR3 coding DNA: TGTGCCTGGAGTGCCGGACAGGGCGGATATGGCTACACCTTC.

The sample holds a few counts of this clone. The rearrangement uses TRBV7-6 and TRBJ2-3; 13 nucleotides agree with TRBD2. CDR1 is SGHVS, CDR2 FNYEAQ, per germline. The junction had 2 bases not matched to a gene; V was cut back by 1 base and J by 4 bases. The CDR3 totals 16 residues. CDR3 sequence reads: CASSLGTSGGADTQYF. CDR3 nucleotide sequence: TGTGCCAGCAGCTTAGGGACTAGCGGGGGAGCAGATACGCAGTATTTT. The variable domain in full, with the rest retrieved from reference TRBV7-6 and TRBJ2-3, is GAGVSQSPRYKVTKRGQDVALRCDPISGHVSLYWYRQALGQGPEFLTYFNYEAQQDKSGLPNDRFSAERPEGSISTLTIQRTEQRDSAMYRCASSLGTSGGADTQYFGPGTRLTVL.

The chain joins TRBV30 to TRBJ1-1; a weak D match, TRBD1 (6 bases). V lost 4 bases, J lost 10 bases, and 25 bases lay in between. CDR1 GTSNPN and CDR2 SVGIG come from the germline V gene (reference sequence). There are 15 residues in the CDR3. In nucleotides, the CDR3 is TGTGCCTGGAACCTCCTTCAGGGAGGGGACACCCCAGCTTTCTTT. Its translation: CAWNLLQGGDTPAFF.

The chain couples TRBV10-1 to TRBJ1-5; no definite D call. Germline CDR1 is WNHNN and CDR2 is SYGVQD (reference sequence). The V gene lost 2 bases and the J gene lost 5 bases, with 4 bases spanning the gap. The CDR3 spans 12 residues. The CDR3 region is CASSEGDQPQHF. In nucleotides, the CDR3 is TGCGCCAGCAGTGAGGGAGATCAGCCCCAGCATTTT.

The sample holds a few counts of this clone. This chain uses TRBV30 with TRBJ1-2; D gene unclear. V lost 5 bases and J lost 4, with 14 bases in between. Germline V gene data show CDR1 as GTSNPN and CDR2 as SVGIG (reference sequence). The CDR3 has 13 amino acids. The CDR3, as DNA: TGTGCCTGGGCCTCTAGGAACGGCTATGGCTACACCTTC. Translated, it gives CAWASRNGYGYTF.

This chain links TRBV6-5 with TRBJ1-2; tentative D call: TRBD1 (5 bases). Between the trimmed V and J ends, which lost 6 bases and 12 bases, there was a span of 23 bases. CDR3 size: 14 residues. Germline-derived CDR1 and CDR2 are MNHEY and SVGAGI. CDR3 residues: CASSRSGFPRVHTF. The CDR3 DNA follows: TGTGCCAGCAGCCGTTCAGGGTTTCCTAGAGTTCACACCTTC.

The genes are TRBV30 and TRBJ1-1, with D perhaps TRBD1 (5 bases). This CDR3 is built from 14 residues. V was shortened by 2 bases and J by 0 bases, with 10 bases between the two germline ends. Germline V gene data show CDR1 as GTSNPN and CDR2 as SVGIG (reference sequence). CDR3 region: CAWSNGGMNTEAFF. The CDR3, as DNA: TGTGCCTGGAGTAATGGGGGGATGAACACTGAAGCTTTCTTT.

In its sample, this clone was seen once. The genes are TRBV7-2 and TRBJ1-5; tentative D call: TRBD1 (6 bases). V was shortened by 5 bases and J by 3 bases, with 8 bases between the two germline ends. CDR3 length: 13 amino acids. CDR1 SGHTA and CDR2 FQGNSA come from the germline V gene. CDR3 protein: CASSRQDNQPQHF. For the CDR3, the DNA is TGTGCCAGCAGCCGACAGGACAATCAGCCCCAGCATTTT.

The rearrangement joins TRBV27 to TRBJ1-1; 7 nucleotides line up with TRBD1. The CDR3 is made up of 12 amino acids. CDR1 and CDR2 (germline): MNHEY, SMNVEV (reference sequence). V dropped 6 bases and J dropped 4; count of bases not matched to a gene: 2. This CDR3 is CASRTGPTEAFF. CDR3 bases: TGTGCCAGCAGGACAGGGCCCACTGAAGCTTTCTTT.

The chain employs TRBV19 and TRBJ1-6, with D possibly matching TRBD1 (6 bases). Germline V gene sequence: CDR1 LNHDA, CDR2 SQIVND (reference sequence). Trimming pared 7 bases from V and 6 bases from J, leaving 13 bases between. This CDR3 is 14 amino acids long. CDR3 region: CASNRGGSNSPLHF. CDR3 in DNA: TGTGCCAGTAATAGGGGGGGGAGTAATTCACCCCTCCACTTT.

The chain couples TRBV7-9 to TRBJ1-2; D uncertain. Per the germline V gene, CDR1 is SEHNR and CDR2 is FQNEAQ (reference sequence). Trimming took off 9 bases at V and 4 bases at J, with 12 bases between the two ends. This CDR3 spans 12 amino acids. This CDR3 is CARVEELYGYTF. CDR3 nucleotide sequence: TGTGCCAGGGTCGAAGAGCTCTATGGCTACACCTTC.

V is TRBV18 and J is TRBJ2-7, with 9 nucleotides matching TRBD2. In germline, CDR1 is KGHSH, CDR2 LQKENI. Trimming at V came to 2 bases and at J to 0 bases, leaving 5 bases not matched to a gene. CDR3 length equals 16 residues. CDR3 loop: CASSPSVAGASYEQYF. Written as DNA, the CDR3 is TGTGCCAGCTCACCATCCGTAGCGGGGGCCTCCTACGAGCAGTACTTC.

The chain links TRBV7-2 to TRBJ1-2; 7 nucleotides agree with TRBD1. CDR3 length: 16 amino acids. The V gene end was trimmed by 5 bases and the J gene end by 6 bases; junction bases not matched to a gene: 15. The V gene's germline CDR1 is SGHTA and CDR2 FQGNSA. DNA of the CDR3: TGTGCCAGCAGCCGCCAAGGGGGCGAAATCCGGGATGGCTACACCTTC. It translates to CASSRQGGEIRDGYTF.

In DNA, the CDR3 is TGCGCCAGCAGCTCCGGGACAACTTTACTCTATGGCTACACCTTC. Amino acid sequence: CASSSGTTLLYGYTF. The gene calls are TRBV5-1 and TRBJ1-2, with D maybe TRBD1 (6 bases). This CDR3 has 15 amino acids. CDR1 is SGHRS and CDR2 is YFSETQ in the germline V gene. The V end lost 3 bases, the J end lost 4 bases, and 16 bases lay between the germline ends.

The chain has TRBV6-2 or TRBV6-3 and TRBJ1-4; TRBD1 is a possible D gene (5 bases). V shed 5 bases and J shed 8 bases, with 18 bases lying between them. The CDR3 is 15 amino acids. Per the germline V gene, CDR1 is MNHEY and CDR2 is SVGEGT. The CDR3 protein is CASSKETVGGEKLFF. CDR3 in DNA: TGTGCCAGCAGTAAGGAGACAGTCGGGGGGGAAAAACTGTTTTTT.

The rearrangement uses TRBV20-1 and TRBJ2-1; D is undetermined. V was clipped by 5 bases and J by 4 bases, with 12 bases between them. The length of the CDR3 is 13 residues. The V gene's germline CDR1 is DFQATT and CDR2 SNEGSKA (reference sequence). The CDR3 sequence: CSAGGPTYNEQFF. In DNA, the CDR3 is TGCAGTGCTGGTGGGCCGACATACAATGAGCAGTTCTTC.